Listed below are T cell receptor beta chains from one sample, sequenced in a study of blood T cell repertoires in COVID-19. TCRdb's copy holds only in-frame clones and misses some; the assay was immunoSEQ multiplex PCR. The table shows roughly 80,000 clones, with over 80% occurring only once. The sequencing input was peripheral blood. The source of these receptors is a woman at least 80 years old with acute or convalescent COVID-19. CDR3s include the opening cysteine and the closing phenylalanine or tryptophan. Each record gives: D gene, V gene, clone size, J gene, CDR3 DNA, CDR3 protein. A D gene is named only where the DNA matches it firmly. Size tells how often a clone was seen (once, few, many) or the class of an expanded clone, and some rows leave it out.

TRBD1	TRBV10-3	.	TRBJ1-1	TGTGCCACATGGGACAGGGAAATTGAAGCTTTCTTT	CATWDREIEAFF
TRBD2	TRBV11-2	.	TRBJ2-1	TGTGCCAGCAGCTTACGGACTAGCTACAATGAGCAGTTCTTC	CASSLRTSYNEQFF
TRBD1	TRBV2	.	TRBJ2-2	TGTGCCAGCAGTGGGGGGACAGGGTTCAGCACCGGGGAGCTGTTTTTT	CASSGGTGFSTGELFF
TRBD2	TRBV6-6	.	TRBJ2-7	TGTGCCAGCAGTGTCCTAGCGGGAGGGCCCTACGAGCAGTACTTC	CASSVLAGGPYEQYF
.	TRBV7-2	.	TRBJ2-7	TGTGCCAGCAGCCGGAGCTCCTACGAGCAGTACTTC	CASSRSSYEQYF
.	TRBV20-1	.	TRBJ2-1	TGCAGTGCTACTTCCTACAATGAGCAGTTCTTC	CSATSYNEQFF
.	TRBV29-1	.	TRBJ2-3	TGCAGCGTCGCCAGGGGCCCAGATACGCAGTATTTT	CSVARGPDTQYF
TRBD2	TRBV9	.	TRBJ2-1	TGTGCCAGCAGCGCCCGGACTAGCGGGAGGGAGGCTGAGCAGTTCTTC	CASSARTSGREAEQFF
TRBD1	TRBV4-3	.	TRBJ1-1	TGCGCCAGCAGCCAAGAGAACAGGGGGGACACTGAAGCTTTCTTT	CASSQENRGDTEAFF
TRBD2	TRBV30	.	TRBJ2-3	TGTGCCTGGACTAGCGGGAGAGATACGCAGTATTTT	CAWTSGRDTQYF
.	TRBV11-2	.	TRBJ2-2	TGTGCCAGCGAGACCGGGGATTTTGGGGAGCTGTTTTTT	CASETGDFGELFF
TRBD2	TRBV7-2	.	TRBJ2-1	TGTGCCAGCAGCCTACTAGCGGGGGCCGGGGATGAGCAGTTCTTC	CASSLLAGAGDEQFF
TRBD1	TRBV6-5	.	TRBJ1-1	TGTGCCAGCAGGGGCCCAGGACAGGGGAACACTGAAGCTTTCTTT	CASRGPGQGNTEAFF
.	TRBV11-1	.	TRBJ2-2	TGTGCCAGCAGCCGACGAACAGCCGGGAACACCGGGGAGCTGTTTTTT	CASSRRTAGNTGELFF
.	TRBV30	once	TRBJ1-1	TGTGCCTGGAGTTTCACCCTCGGGACTGAAGCTTTCTTT	CAWSFTLGTEAFF
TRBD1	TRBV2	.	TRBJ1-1	TGTGCCAGCGGCAAGGACAGGGAGAGTGAAGCTTTCTTT	CASGKDRESEAFF
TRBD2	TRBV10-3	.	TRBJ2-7	TGTGCCATCAGTGAACGTCTAGCGGGAGTAGAAGGGCAGTACTTC	CAISERLAGVEGQYF
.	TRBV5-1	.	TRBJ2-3	TGCGCCAGCAGCAGAGCAGGGGAAGATACGCAGTATTTT	CASSRAGEDTQYF
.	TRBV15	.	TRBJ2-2	TGTGCCACCAGCAGAGGGAGGGTAGACGGGGAGCTGTTTTTT	CATSRGRVDGELFF
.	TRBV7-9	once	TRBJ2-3	TGTGCCAGCAGCTTCGGGATCCCAGCTAGCACAGATACGCAGTATTTT	CASSFGIPASTDTQYF
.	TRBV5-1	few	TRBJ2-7	TGCGCCAGCAGCTTGGCCAACTACGAGCAGTACTTC	CASSLANYEQYF
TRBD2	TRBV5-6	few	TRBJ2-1	TGTGCCAGCAGCTTGACGACCGCGGGGGGCTCCTACAATGAGCAGTTCTTC	CASSLTTAGGSYNEQFF
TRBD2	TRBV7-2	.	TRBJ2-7	TGTGCCAGCAGCTGGGGACTAGCGGGATCCTACGAGCAGTACTTC	CASSWGLAGSYEQYF
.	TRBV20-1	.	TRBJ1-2	TGCAGTGCGCCCCAGACTGGTGGCTACACCTTC	CSAPQTGGYTF
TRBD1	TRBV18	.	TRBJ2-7	TGTGCCAGCGGACAGGGAACCGAGCAGTACTTC	CASGQGTEQYF
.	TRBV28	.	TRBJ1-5	TGTGCCAGCAGTCCCCGGGGGGGTCAGAATCAGCCCCAGCATTTT	CASSPRGGQNQPQHF
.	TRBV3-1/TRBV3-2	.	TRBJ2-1	TGTGCCAGCAGTCCGGGACTCACGACCCCAACCTACAATGAGCAGTTCTTC	CASSPGLTTPTYNEQFF
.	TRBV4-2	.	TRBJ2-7	TGTGCCAGCAGCCCAAGGGGTGGGGAGCAGTACTTC	CASSPRGGEQYF
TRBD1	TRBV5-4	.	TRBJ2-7	TGTGCCAGCAGCGATCCTACTACAGGGGGCTACGAGCAGTACTTC	CASSDPTTGGYEQYF
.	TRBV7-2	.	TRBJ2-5	TGTGCCAGCAGCTTAGAAGCCCAGGGCATACCTCTTCGGGAGACCCAGTACTTC	CASSLEAQGIPLRETQYF
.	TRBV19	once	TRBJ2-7	TGTGCCAGTAGTAAGGGGGGGCGCTCCTACGAGCAGTACTTC	CASSKGGRSYEQYF